This TCR beta chain came from a study of blood T cells in healthy people across ages. The study's findings and limits: Researchers judged that diversity estimates from one million T cells fell short of true values.

This CDR3 has 15 amino acids. V gave up 3 bases and J gave up 5 bases, with 16 bases separating them. Germline CDR1 is LNHDA and CDR2 is SQIVND (reference sequence). Through a sample-barcoded 5' primer and a J-beta primer mix, a second PCR was run for 7 to 11 cycles. TCRdb used MiXCR to reprocess the 5' RACE reads, holding one entry per CDR3 protein. The sample lists 540,000 or so distinct CDR3 sequences, 27% occurring once. About this clonotype: The antigen remains undetermined.

V is TRBV19 and J is TRBJ1-1, with D possibly TRBD1 on 6 matching bases. This sequence originates from a woman in her 70s in good health. Sequencing was carried out using blood. The CDR3 DNA reads as TGTGCCAGTAGTATGTACACAGGGAAGTTGACTGAAGCTTTCTTT. Translating it yields CASSMYTGKLTEAFF.